These 15 T cell receptor beta chains came from one sample sequenced in a study of PD-1 blockade in classical Hodgkin lymphoma. Measured with immunoSEQ multiplex PCR; TCRdb has only the in-frame clones, and not every one. Of 100,000 to 120,000 clones in the sample, 89% were seen once. Every single patient, without exception, relapsed after autologous stem cell transplantation, and brentuximab vedotin exposure varied. Sequencing was performed on peripheral blood mononuclear cells (PBMCs), taken before the second cycle of nivolumab. The source is a human donor with classical Hodgkin lymphoma.

The rearrangement joins TRBV5-6 to TRBJ2-1; D gene uncertain. The V end lost 2 bases, the J end lost 4 bases, and 13 bases lay between the germline ends. Looked up from germline, CDR1 is SGHDT and CDR2 is YYEEEE. The CDR3 extends over 15 amino acids. The CDR3 here is CASSFYTEPYNEQFF. The CDR3 DNA follows: TGTGCCAGCAGCTTTTATACAGAGCCTTACAATGAGCAGTTCTTC.

The chain employs TRBV6-5 and TRBJ2-5; tentatively, D is TRBD1 (6 bases). CDR1 and CDR2 (germline): MNHEY, SVGAGI. This CDR3 is built from 16 residues. V lost 4 bases to trimming and J lost 2 bases, with 17 bases between them. CDR3 bases: TGTGCCAGCAGTTTCGGGTACCGGACAGAGCAAGAGACCCAGTACTTC. Encoded protein: CASSFGYRTEQETQYF.

This clone has just one count. This chain uses TRBV5-6 with TRBJ2-2; possibly TRBD1 or TRBD2 for D (6 bases each). The CDR3 runs 14 residues. The V gene's germline CDR1 is SGHDT and CDR2 YYEEEE. With 2 bases removed from V and 5 bases from J, the gap between germline ends came to 10 bases. CDR3 in DNA: TGTGCCAGCAGCTTCACAGGGAGGACCGGGGAGCTGTTTTTT. Translating it yields CASSFTGRTGELFF.

Here the CDR3 reads CASSLQGWTEAFF. Here the CDR3 DNA reads TGTGCCAGTAGCCTACAGGGCTGGACTGAAGCTTTCTTT. The genes are TRBV19 and TRBJ1-1, with D perhaps matching TRBD1 (6 bases). The CDR3 is 13 amino acids. CDR1 and CDR2 (germline): LNHDA, SQIVND (reference sequence). The V and J ends lost 6 bases and 5 bases respectively, with 13 bases between them.

This chain connects TRBV2 to TRBJ2-3; 8 positions agree with TRBD1. Trimming took 6 bases from V and 3 from J; bases not matched to a gene: 5. The CDR3 length is 14 residues. Germline V gives CDR1 SNHLY, CDR2 FYNNEI. The CDR3 sequence is CASRRDRSTDTQYF. For the CDR3, the DNA is TGTGCCAGCAGGCGGGACAGGTCTACAGATACGCAGTATTTT.

This clone was observed once. The genes are TRBV28 and TRBJ1-2; D gene uncertain. Trimming cost V 6 bases and J 3 bases, with 20 bases left between them. The CDR3 runs to 16 residues. The germline V gene has CDR1 MDHEN and CDR2 SYDVKM. The CDR3 DNA sequence: TGTGCCAGCAGCCTTTACTTGGGTACTCTTGACTATGGCTACACCTTC. This sequence encodes CASSLYLGTLDYGYTF.

The chain recombines TRBV10-1 with TRBJ2-3; perhaps TRBD2 as D (6 bases). The CDR3 totals 15 residues. With 3 bases removed from V and 5 bases from J, the gap between germline ends came to 15 bases. Germline CDR1 is WNHNN and CDR2 is SYGVQD (reference sequence). DNA for the CDR3: TGCGCCAGCAGTGATGCGGGAAAAGGAAGAGATACGCAGTATTTT. Translated: CASSDAGKGRDTQYF.

The rearrangement uses TRBV11-2 and TRBJ2-2; possibly TRBD2 for D (7 bases). Trimming shortened V by 7 bases and J by 5 bases, and 17 bases separated the two germline ends. This CDR3 is 15 amino acids long. Per the germline V gene, CDR1 is SGHAT and CDR2 is FQNNGV. CDR3 in amino acids: CASTEGGRGTGELFF. CDR3 DNA: TGTGCCAGCACCGAGGGGGGGCGAGGAACCGGGGAGCTGTTTTTT.

This clone was seen a handful of times. The chain carries TRBV27 and TRBJ2-7; D not certain. The CDR3 covers 14 residues. Trimming left V 6 bases short and J 6 bases short, with 18 bases between. The germline V gene has CDR1 MNHEY and CDR2 SMNVEV (reference sequence). The CDR3 sequence is CASSTRPIAAEQYF. The CDR3 coding sequence is TGTGCCAGCAGCACCCGGCCGATAGCAGCCGAGCAGTACTTC.

The rearrangement links TRBV7-6 to TRBJ1-2, with 9 positions matching TRBD1. Trimming cost V 1 base and J 8 bases; bases outside gene matches: 8. The CDR3 sequence is 15 residues long. Germline assignment: CDR1 SGHVS and CDR2 FNYEAQ. The CDR3 protein is CASSLVGTGRGGYTF. Written as DNA, the CDR3 is TGTGCCAGCAGCTTAGTGGGGACAGGGCGAGGCGGCTACACCTTC.

The chain is built from TRBV6-5 and TRBJ2-1; D gene ambiguous. Germline CDR1 MNHEY, CDR2 SVGAGI. CDR3 size: 13 residues. With 1 base removed from V and 7 bases from J, the gap between germline ends came to 8 bases. The CDR3 sequence: CASSYFPGNEQFF. DNA for the CDR3: TGTGCCAGCAGTTACTTTCCAGGAAATGAGCAGTTCTTC.

The chain combines TRBV19 with TRBJ1-5; TRBD1 agrees at 12 bases. The ends lost 5 bases at V and 11 bases at J; junction bases unmatched: 10. The CDR3 totals 15 residues. Per the germline V gene, CDR1 is LNHDA and CDR2 is SQIVND (reference sequence). Here the CDR3 DNA reads TGTGCCAGTAGTGCCTTCGGGACAGGGGGCTGGTCCCAGCATTTT. Residues: CASSAFGTGGWSQHF.

This chain's CDR3 is CSVEFPTSGNNEQFF. The CDR3 coding sequence is TGCAGCGTTGAGTTTCCGACTAGCGGGAACAATGAGCAGTTCTTC. The chain recombines TRBV29-1 with TRBJ2-1, with 11 bases aligning to TRBD2. Germline CDR1 reads SQVTM; CDR2 reads ANQGSEA. Losses at the gene ends were 3 bases for V and 5 bases for J; bases not matched to a gene: 6. This CDR3 has 15 residues.

The chain carries TRBV11-3 and TRBJ2-1; D is possibly TRBD2 (6 bases). Trimming took 2 bases from V and 8 from J, leaving 13 bases between them. This CDR3 comprises 14 residues. The germline V gene has CDR1 SGHNT and CDR2 YENEEA. This CDR3 reads CASSLSGPLDEQFF. The DNA of the CDR3 is TGTGCCAGCAGCTTAAGCGGGCCCCTCGATGAGCAGTTCTTC.

The chain joins TRBV6-5 to TRBJ1-4; no firm D call. The V end lost 0 bases, the J end lost 7 bases, and 6 bases lay between the germline ends. CDR1 and CDR2 (germline): MNHEY, SVGAGI. The CDR3 spans 13 residues. The CDR3 DNA reads as TGTGCCAGCAGTTACTCGGGGTTTGAAAAACTGTTTTTT. Translating it yields CASSYSGFEKLFF.